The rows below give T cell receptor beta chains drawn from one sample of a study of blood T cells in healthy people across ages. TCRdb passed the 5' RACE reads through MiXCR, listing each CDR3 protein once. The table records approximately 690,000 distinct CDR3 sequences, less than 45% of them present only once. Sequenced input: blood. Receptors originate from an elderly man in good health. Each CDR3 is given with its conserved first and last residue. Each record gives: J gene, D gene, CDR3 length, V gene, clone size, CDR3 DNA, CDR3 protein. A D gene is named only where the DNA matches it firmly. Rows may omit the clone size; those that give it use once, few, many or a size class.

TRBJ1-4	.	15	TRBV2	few	TGTGCCAGCAGCCTGAAGTGGCAGACTAATGAAAAACTGTTTTTT	CASSLKWQTNEKLFF
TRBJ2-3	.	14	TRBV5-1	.	TGCGCCAGCAGCTCCCGGGCGGCTCTGGATACGCAGTATTTT	CASSSRAALDTQYF
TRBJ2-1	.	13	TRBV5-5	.	TGTGCCAGCAGCTTGGGACCAGTCGATAGGCAGTTCTTC	CASSLGPVDRQFF
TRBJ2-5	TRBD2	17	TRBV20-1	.	TGCAATGCTAGAGATTTAGCGGGAGGGCCCTCCTACAATGAGCAGTACTTC	CNARDLAGGPSYNEQYF
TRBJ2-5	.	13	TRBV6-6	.	TGTGCCATTAGCGGAGCCAACCAAGAGACCCAGTACTTC	CAISGANQETQYF
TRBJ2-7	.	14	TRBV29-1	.	TGCAGCGTCGGAAGATCAGGAAGAAACTACGAGCAGTACTTC	CSVGRSGRNYEQYF
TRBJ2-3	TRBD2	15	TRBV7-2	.	TGTGCCAGCACCCTAGCGGGGTCGGTGACAGATACGCAGTATTTT	CASTLAGSVTDTQYF
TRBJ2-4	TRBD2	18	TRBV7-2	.	TGTGCCAGCAGCTTAGGGACTAGCGGGAGGGTAGCCAAAAACATTCAGTACTTC	CASSLGTSGRVAKNIQYF
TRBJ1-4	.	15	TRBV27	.	TGTGCCAGCAGTTTATCGTGGCAGCTTAATGAAAAACTGTTTTTT	CASSLSWQLNEKLFF
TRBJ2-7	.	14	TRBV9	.	TGTGCCAGCAGCGTAGCTTATGGATCCTACGAGCAGTACTTC	CASSVAYGSYEQYF
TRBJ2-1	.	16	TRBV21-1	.	TGTGCCAGCAGCGGGGCAGAGCGGGAGGGAACCAATGAGCAGTTCTTC	CASSGAEREGTNEQFF
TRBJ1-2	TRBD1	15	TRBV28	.	TGTGCCAGCAGTGGCCCCGACAGGGGGTTCTATGGCTACACCTTC	CASSGPDRGFYGYTF
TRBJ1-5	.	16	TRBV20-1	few	TGCAGTGCTAGACACCCGACCAGGAGTAGCAATCAGCCCCAGCATTTT	CSARHPTRSSNQPQHF
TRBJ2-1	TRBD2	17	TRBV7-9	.	TGTGCCAGCAGCTACACCGGGACTAGCGGCTACTACAATGAGCGGTACTTC	CASSYTGTSGYYNERYF
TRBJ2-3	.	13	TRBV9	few	TGTGCCAGCGGCCCCTCTACCACAGATACGCAGTATTTT	CASGPSTTDTQYF